The T cell receptor (beta chain) under discussion was sequenced for a study of memory CD4+ T cells and cytomegalovirus serostatus. Study summary: Healthy Belgian adult donors included several CMV-positive and 24 CMV-negative people.

This clone showed up just a few times. The table came from immunoSEQ multiplex PCR; TCRdb's copy has only in-frame clones and leaves some out. This sample has around 99,000 clones, with 75% to 90% found just once. Trimming took 0 bases from V and 4 from J, leaving 7 bases between them. The V gene's germline CDR1 is SGDLS and CDR2 YYNGEE. This CDR3 has 13 residues. Single viable CD3+CD4+CD8-CD45RO+ cells were sorted as the memory CD4+ T cells. Donors' CMV status reflects serum IgG against pp150, pp28, p38, p52. The sequence derives from an adult in good health and CMV-seropositive. The chain combines TRBV9 with TRBJ2-5; the D gene is possibly TRBD1 (6 bases). The sample consisted of memory CD4+ T cells from blood. The CDR3 DNA reads as TGTGCCAGCAGCGTAGACAGGGCAGAGACCCAGTACTTC. Encoded protein: CASSVDRAETQYF.